Described below is a single TCR beta chain sequence and its context. The source of the sample is a study of control samples from healthy donors and cancer patients. This CDR3 has 18 residues. Germline V gene data show CDR1 as MNHNS and CDR2 as SASEGT. V was shortened by 4 bases and J by 2 bases, with 21 bases between the two germline ends. Sequencing was performed with immunoSEQ multiplex PCR; in TCRdb, only in-frame clones are kept and a portion is missing. The data contain 10,000 to 15,000 clones, roughly 90% of them singletons. This sequence originates from a male donor with melanoma. The sequenced sample was formalin-fixed, paraffin-embedded tissue. This chain uses TRBV6-1 with TRBJ1-5; D gene uncertain. The CDR3 nucleotides are TGTGCCAGCAGTGTGTGGGGAATGGAGTTATTGGGCAATCAGCCCCAGCATTTT. Encoded protein: CASSVWGMELLGNQPQHF.